These 24 T cell receptor delta chains originate from one sample sequenced in a study of γδ T cells in repeated Plasmodium falciparum infection. Gammadelta T cells were flow-sorted from PBMC into Vgamma9/Vdelta2+ and Vdelta2-negative populations for bulk analysis. TCRdb called clones anew from the multiplex PCR reads with CATT. The table lists about 93,000 delta-chain clones, 0.85% to 1% of them singletons. Sequencing was performed on gamma-delta T cells from blood. These receptors all come from a pool of human donors (malaria-infected and uninfected, not separated).

This clone was counted at least ten times. The TCRdb record carries a much larger clone's protein, which differs from this DNA's translation at residue 13; a read error is the likely cause, and the protein listed here is the DNA translation. This rearrangement joins TRDV1 to TRDJ1; TRDD2 matches at 9 bases. TCRdb carries no J gene annotation; the J gene was assigned here by matching the DNA with germline. V lost 3 bases and J lost 4; bases outside the gene matches: 27. The V gene's germline CDR1 is TSWWSYY and CDR2 QGS. This CDR3 spans 22 amino acids. The CDR3 reads CALGDRNLPTMGMRGGNDKLIF. The CDR3 DNA is TGTGCTCTTGGGGACCGTAACCTTCCTACGATGGGGATGCGCGGGGGGAACGATAAACTCATCTTT.

A few counts support this clone. TCRdb has a much larger clone's protein, which differs at residue 10 from the translation of this DNA, likely because of a read error; what is shown is the protein translated from the DNA. V is TRDV2 and J is TRDJ1; 8 bases map to TRDD3. The J gene was missing in TCRdb and was found by matching the end of the DNA to germline. Germline CDR1 reads GEAIGNYY; CDR2 reads EKD. The CDR3 spans 17 residues. Losses at the gene ends were 9 bases for V and 0 bases for J; bases not matched to a gene: 17. The CDR3: CAGRQLLGGINTDKLIF. The CDR3, as DNA: TGTGCCGGCAGACAATTACTGGGGGGGATTAACACCGATAAACTCATCTTT.

Concerning this clone: This is likely an artifact of a read error, given a far larger clone one base away. The sample holds other DNA sequences that translate to the same CDR3. V gene TRDV1 combines with J gene TRDJ1; 7 bases are a match to TRDD2. Germline matching of the DNA provided the J gene here, since TCRdb leaves it blank. CDR3 size: 22 residues. The germline CDR1 and CDR2 sequences are TSWWSYY and QGS. Germline trimming cut 0 bases from V and 2 bases from J; bases unmatched to any gene: 24. The chain's CDR3 is CALGELIPTAGTPSKYTDKLIF. CDR3 nucleotides: TGTGCTCTTGGGGAACTTATTCCTACGGCTGGGACACCGTCGAAGTATACCGATAAACTCATCTTT.

This clone was recorded a few times. The protein held in TCRdb is that of a much larger clone and does not match this DNA's translation at residue 16, likely because of a read error; the protein shown is translated from the DNA. J is TRDJ2 and V is TRDV2, with 7 bases that match TRDD3. TCRdb gives no J gene; it was assigned here by matching the DNA to germline. In germline, CDR1 is GEAIGNYY, CDR2 EKD. This CDR3 is 19 amino acids long. CDR3 sequence: CACDTVAVLGSHLTALLFF. The CDR3, as DNA: TGTGCCTGTGACACCGTAGCGGTACTGGGGTCCCATTTGACAGCACTACTCTTCTTT.

This clone showed up many times. The amino acid sequence in TCRdb belongs to a much larger clone and departs from this DNA's translation at residue 12, likely a sequencing read error; the sequence shown is translated from the DNA. V is TRDV1 and J is TRDJ1; TRDD3 matches 8 bases. CDR1 and CDR2 (germline): TSWWSYY, QGS. The CDR3 has 15 residues. The CDR3 spells CALGEPWDTRDRLIF. CDR3 bases: TGTGCTCTTGGGGAACCGTGGGATACGCGCGATAGACTCATCTTT.

In regard to this clone: Since a far larger clone is one base different, this is likely a read error. This specimen includes other DNA sequences encoding the same CDR3. The chain employs TRDV1 and TRDJ1; possibly TRDD3 for D (5 bases). Assignment of the J gene here rests on matching the DNA to germline, because TCRdb gives none. The CDR3 is 18 residues long. The V end was cut by 4 bases, the J end by 3 bases, with 24 bases between. The V gene's germline CDR1 is TSWWSYY and CDR2 QGS. CDR3 amino acids: CALGGPSPRGPLADKLIF. The CDR3 nucleotides read TGTGCTCTTGGGGGACCCTCCCCTCGGGGACCCCTGGCCGATAAACTCATCTTT.

This clone was counted between two and nine times. The mismatch at residue 7 between this DNA's translation and the TCRdb protein of a much larger clone likely reflects a read error; the protein shown is translated from the DNA. The chain recombines TRDV1 with TRDJ1; possibly TRDD3 for D (5 bases). Here the J gene was assigned by germline matching of the DNA, as TCRdb has none. There are 16 residues in the CDR3. The germline V gene has CDR1 TSWWSYY and CDR2 QGS. The V end lost 1 base, the J end lost 0 bases, and 12 bases lay between the germline ends. CDR3 bases: TGTGCTCTTGGGGAACCGGGATGGACAAACACCGATAAACTCATCTTT. Translating it yields CALGEPGWTNTDKLIF.

This clone was detected ten times or more. The protein in TCRdb stems from a much larger clone and differs at residue 14 from this DNA's translation, likely a read error; here the protein is translated from the DNA. This chain uses TRDV1 with TRDJ1, with D tentatively TRDD2 or TRDD3 (5 bases each). V was cut by 3 bases and J by 0 bases, with 35 bases left in between. The CDR3 totals 23 residues. CDR1 is TSWWSYY, CDR2 QGS, per germline. The CDR3 spells CALGDHIPVVPPGALPYTDKLIF. CDR3 sequence (DNA): TGTGCTCTTGGGGATCACATCCCTGTAGTGCCACCGGGGGCCCTACCGTACACCGATAAACTCATCTTT.

This clone was detected ten times or more. A read error may explain this, as a much larger clone is one base away. The V gene is TRDV2, the J gene TRDJ1, with TRDD3 identical over 11 bases. Germline values: CDR1 GEAIGNYY, CDR2 EKD. There are 17 residues in the CDR3. V shed 3 bases and J 3 bases; nucleotides not matched to a gene: 11. This CDR3 reads CACDPVGLGDTPDKLIF. The CDR3 DNA is TGTGCCTGTGACCCCGTCGGTCTGGGGGATACACCCGATAAACTCATCTTT.

The table lists this clone with many counts. The same CDR3 also results from other DNA sequences found in this sample. The chain couples TRDV1 to TRDJ1; TRDD3 agrees at 13 bases. V shed 1 base, J shed 9 bases, and the junction held 41 bases outside the gene matches. Germline CDR1 is TSWWSYY and CDR2 is QGS. CDR3 length equals 27 residues. The CDR3: CALGEQTIPLFTGGYAPSSSALLELIF. In DNA form, the CDR3 reads TGTGCTCTTGGGGAACAGACTATCCCCCTTTTTACTGGGGGATACGCCCCATCCTCATCGGCCCTACTGGAACTCATCTTT.

In regard to this clone: A far larger clone is only one base removed, so a read error is likely. Other DNA sequences of this sample code for an identical CDR3. The gene calls are TRDV2 and TRDJ1; 10 positions match TRDD3. Here the J gene came from matching the DNA to germline, since TCRdb omits it. From germline, CDR1 is GEAIGNYY and CDR2 EKD. The CDR3 contains 21 residues. V lost 0 bases and J lost 0; bases outside the gene matches: 18. The CDR3 is CACDTVSPPTVLGDHTDKLIF. CDR3 bases: TGTGCCTGTGACACCGTCTCACCTCCGACTGTACTGGGGGATCACACCGATAAACTCATCTTT.

In its sample, this clone was seen many times. This is likely an artifact of a read error, given a far larger clone one base away. The rearrangement joins TRDV2 to TRDJ1; the D gene is possibly TRDD3 (6 bases). TCRdb supplies no J gene; here it was assigned by aligning the nucleotide sequence to germline. CDR3 length: 22 amino acids. CDR1 and CDR2 from the germline V gene are GEAIGNYY and EKD. Deletions cut 0 bases from V and 0 bases from J, with 31 bases between. CDR3 nucleotide sequence: TGTGCCTGTGACACCGTGAGCCCTACCCGTGCGATGGGGGCCCTCCACACCGATAAACTCATCTTT. Its protein is CACDTVSPTRAMGALHTDKLIF.

Comments on this clone: The protein held in TCRdb is that of a much larger clone and does not match this DNA's translation at residue 19, likely because of a read error; the protein shown is translated from the DNA. The V gene is given as TRDV1, and no J gene call is available; whether TRDD3, the table's D call, matches the DNA was not checked. Germline values: CDR1 TSWWSYY, CDR2 QGS. The CDR3 is 20 amino acids. The CDR3 loop is CALGAAFGWWGIRGTDKLTF. The CDR3, as DNA: TGTGCTCTTGGGGCCGCCTTCGGCTGGTGGGGGATACGGGGGACCGATAAACTCACCTTT.

About this clone itself: This DNA's translation and the protein TCRdb lists, from a much larger clone, do not match at residue 3, likely due to a read error; the protein shown is translated from the DNA. This sequence joins TRDV1 and TRDJ1; 13 bases are shared with TRDD3. The J gene comes from matching the DNA to germline here; TCRdb lacks it. The CDR3 is 25 residues long. The V gene's germline CDR1 is TSWWSYY and CDR2 QGS. The CDR3 reads CAHGELPFTRTGGYARRLYTDKLIF. DNA for the CDR3: TGTGCTCATGGGGAATTACCTTTCACAAGGACTGGGGGATACGCGCGCCGACTGTACACCGATAAACTCATCTTT.

Of note for this clone: TCRdb records a much larger clone's protein for this DNA, with a difference at residue 18 that likely arises from a read error; the protein given is the translation of the DNA. This rearrangement joins TRDV2 to TRDJ1, with 12 bases that match TRDD3. Since TCRdb gives no J gene, matching the DNA to germline was used here to assign it. The CDR3 covers 22 residues. The V gene's germline CDR1 is GEAIGNYY and CDR2 EKD. CDR3 nucleotide sequence: TGTGCCTGTGACACAAAGCGGATGCTACTGGGGGATACAGGCCCCTACACCGCTAAACTCATCTTT. Its translation is CACDTKRMLLGDTGPYTAKLIF.

This clone was seen ten or more times. This rearrangement joins TRDV1 to TRDJ1; D gene unclear. The CDR3 runs to 16 residues. Germline V CDR1 and CDR2: TSWWSYY, QGS. V dropped 1 base and J dropped 7 bases, with 19 bases sitting between them. The CDR3 DNA is TGTGCTCTTGGGGAACGGTCACGAGACCGTACCCCTAAACTCATCTTT. Its protein is CALGERSRDRTPKLIF.

This clone has just a few counts. A far larger clone lies a single base away; this is likely a read error. The same CDR3 can be traced to other DNA sequences in this sample. The rearrangement joins TRDV2 to TRDJ1; D is uncertain. Germline V gene data show CDR1 as GEAIGNYY and CDR2 as EKD. V was pared by 0 bases and J by 4 bases, with 23 bases between. The CDR3 contains 18 residues. Here the CDR3 DNA reads TGTGCCTGTGACACCGTCGGACTGCGGGACCGCAATTTCGATAAACTCATCTTT. Protein: CACDTVGLRDRNFDKLIF.

Concerning this clone: It is likely a read error: a sequence one base away is far more abundant. Different DNA sequences within this sample yield the same CDR3. The chain uses TRDV1 and TRDJ3, with 9 bases matching TRDD3. No J gene is reported in TCRdb; it was inferred here by comparing the DNA with germline. In germline, CDR1 is TSWWSYY, CDR2 QGS. This CDR3 is 22 amino acids long. DNA of the CDR3: TGTGCCCTTGGGGAACTAGAATCTATACTGGGGGACCCTTGCTGGGACACCCGACAGATGTTTTTC. Translated: CALGELESILGDPCWDTRQMFF.

This clone was counted ten times or more. TCRdb's protein for this DNA is that of a much larger clone and differs from the translation at residue 13, likely a read error; the protein shown is the DNA translation. No J gene was called, and the V gene is TRDV2; the DNA was not compared with TRDD3, the D call given in the table. Per germline, CDR1 GEAIGNYY and CDR2 EKD. This CDR3 region has 16 residues. The CDR3 nucleotides are TGTGCCTGTGACACGGGGATTTATAGGATCACCGATAATCTCATCTTT. The encoded protein is CACDTGIYRITDNLIF.

This clone has at least ten counts. A read error is the likely source, as a far larger clone sits one nucleotide away. Different DNA sequences within this sample yield the same CDR3. The gene calls are TRDV2 and TRDJ1; no clear D. TCRdb lists no J gene, so it was determined here by aligning the DNA to germline. The CDR3 consists of 15 residues. CDR1 and CDR2 (germline): GEAIGNYY, EKD. In nucleotides, the CDR3 is TGTGCCTGTGACACCGTAGTACCAGACACCGACAAACTCATCTTT. It encodes CACDTVVPDTDKLIF.

In regard to this clone: The protein that TCRdb holds for this DNA derives from a much larger clone and differs from the translated DNA at residue 5, which likely indicates a read error; the protein shown here is translated from the DNA. The chain combines TRDV1 with TRDJ1; 13 bases match TRDD3. The J gene was missing in TCRdb and was found by matching the end of the DNA to germline. Germline CDR1 and CDR2: TSWWSYY and QGS. CDR3 length: 19 amino acids. J gave up 0 bases and V 4 bases, and 11 bases lay outside the gene matches. The CDR3: CALGGFRYWGIRNTDKLIF. CDR3 nucleotide sequence: TGTGCTCTTGGGGGTTTCCGGTACTGGGGGATACGTAACACCGATAAACTCATCTTT.

Regarding this clone: A far larger clone is one nucleotide away, so this likely arose from a read error. Other DNA sequences in this sample translate to the same CDR3. V gene TRDV1 combines with J gene TRDJ1; a weak D match, TRDD3 (5 bases). The CDR3 contains 15 residues. The germline gives CDR1 TSWWSYY, CDR2 QGS. The CDR3: CALGGRGGLTDKLIF. In nucleotides, the CDR3 is TGTGCTCTTGGGGGACGCGGGGGGTTGACCGACAAACTCATCTTT.

Comment on this clone: This DNA translates differently at residue 17 from the TCRdb protein, which is that of a much larger clone; a read error is likely, and the protein shown is the DNA's own translation. The genes are TRDV2 and TRDJ1, with 10 bases matching TRDD3. The J gene, missing from TCRdb, was assigned here through DNA to germline matching. The ends lost 2 bases at V and 9 bases at J; junction bases unmatched: 26. CDR1 is GEAIGNYY and CDR2 is EKD in the germline V gene. The CDR3 length is 20 residues. The CDR3 coding sequence is TGTGCCTGTGACAGCGTTCGGAACTGGGGGGATACGGTTGCGCGTTCTGAACTCATCTTT. It yields the protein CACDSVRNWGDTVARSELIF.

This clone was counted a few times. The amino acid sequence in TCRdb belongs to a much larger clone and departs from this DNA's translation at residue 3, likely a sequencing read error; the sequence shown is translated from the DNA. The rearrangement uses TRDV1 and TRDJ1, with 7 bases identical to TRDD3. TCRdb does not report a J gene; here it was assigned by matching the DNA to germline references. CDR1 TSWWSYY and CDR2 QGS come from the germline V gene. The V segment lost 10 bases and the J segment 1 base; nucleotides outside the gene matches: 24. The CDR3 runs to 19 residues. The CDR3: CAPCRLQNLLGASTDKLIF. The CDR3 DNA reads TGTGCTCCTTGTCGCCTTCAGAATCTCCTGGGGGCTTCCACCGATAAACTCATCTTT.